The source of this T cell receptor beta chain is a study of T cell responses to AZD1222 COVID-19 vaccine. In the study overall: Researchers grouped second doses given at about 4 or about 12 weeks into one pool.

TCRdb's copy holds only in-frame clones and misses some; the assay was immunoSEQ multiplex PCR. Among roughly 130,000 clones listed, around 90% were seen once. CDR3 length: 15 residues. The germline V gene has CDR1 SQVTM and CDR2 ANQGSEA. The V and J ends lost 0 bases and 4 bases respectively, with 16 bases between them. The chain carries TRBV29-1 and TRBJ2-7, with D possibly matching TRBD2 (5 bases). This TCR was sampled from an adult in good health. Sample: peripheral blood, taken on day 0 of AZD1222 vaccination. CDR3 coding DNA: TGCAGCGTTGAAGATCACACTAGGAATAGGTACGAGCAGTACTTC. Translation: CSVEDHTRNRYEQYF.